This T cell receptor beta chain is from a study of radiation and T cells in renal cell carcinoma. Comment on this clone: Its antigen remains unknown.

Documented time point: blood 4 weeks post-SBRT, at nephrectomy. Treatment of the sample: 15 Gy SBRT to primary tumor, nephrectomy 4 weeks later. Nephrectomy followed 15 Gy stereotactic body radiation by 4 weeks. Clear cell pathology was present in this patient's renal cell carcinoma. V dropped 6 bases and J dropped 2 bases, with 14 bases sitting between them. The CDR3 consists of 14 residues. Germline CDR1 is KGHSH and CDR2 is LQKENI. TCRdb's table, derived via immunoSEQ multiplex PCR, lists solely in-frame clones and lacks some. The table has roughly 92,000 clones, 70% to 85% seen once. Broader study findings: In blood, top tumor clones expanded by 2 weeks, shrinking by 4.

The origin of this receptor is a man aged 60 to 75 with renal cell carcinoma. J is TRBJ2-7 and V is TRBV18; D is perhaps TRBD1 (6 bases). Sequencing used blood, obtained from a patient whose treatment included radiotherapy and nephrectomy. CDR3 bases: TGTGCCAGCTCGCCCCAGGGGTCCACCTACGAGCAGTACTTC. Encoded protein: CASSPQGSTYEQYF.